The entry below describes one T cell receptor beta chain. The CDR3 is 14 residues long. The V and J ends lost 2 bases and 5 bases respectively, with 15 bases between them. Germline V lookup: CDR1 SQVTM, CDR2 ANQGSEA. This specimen comes from a study of blood T cell repertoires in COVID-19. Study summary: Some COVID-19 samples were acute and others convalescent; all came from the United States, Italy and Spain.

Source study methods: Amplification of reference gene primers was used by the study to estimate nucleated cell counts. Only in-frame clones appear in the TCRdb table, and some are missing; sequencing was by immunoSEQ multiplex PCR. For V, J and clone size, that table is used; D and trimming come from the DNA. Found here are 70,000 to 95,000 clones, 75% to 90% of them singletons; the top ten hold 5.8%. The chain couples TRBV29-1 to TRBJ1-2, with TRBD1 as a possible D gene (5 bases). The sequence was collected from a man aged 50 or older with active COVID-19. Sequenced sample: peripheral blood. For the CDR3, the DNA is TGCAGCGTTGAATCTGTGGACACCCCGTATGGCTACACCTTC. Amino acid sequence: CSVESVDTPYGYTF.